The 22 T cell receptor beta chains listed next were all sequenced from one sample in a study of PD-L1 blockade in urothelial cancer. Time point in this sample: pretreatment peripheral blood. The protocol was immunoSEQ multiplex PCR, while the TCRdb copy is restricted to in-frame clones and leaves out a portion. The sample records 45,000 to 50,000 clones, less than 85% being singletons. The sample here was PBMCs, taken around atezolizumab (anti-PD-L1) treatment. Receptors originate from a man in his 70s with urothelial cancer.

V gene TRBV10-3 combines with J gene TRBJ2-5; no clear D gene. Germline V gene data show CDR1 as ENHRY and CDR2 as SYGVKD. V lost 2 bases, J lost 2 bases, and 6 bases lay in between. The CDR3 consists of 13 residues. CDR3 sequence (DNA): TGTGCCATCAGTGAGGGGCATCAAGAGACCCAGTACTTC. It translates to CAISEGHQETQYF.

Remarks on this clone: This specimen includes other DNA sequences encoding the same CDR3. The chain has TRBV6-6 and TRBJ2-7; 14 bases line up with TRBD2. V lost 2 bases to trimming and J lost 4 bases; unmatched junction nucleotides: 4. Germline loops: CDR1 MNHNY, CDR2 SVGAGI (reference sequence). This CDR3 is 16 amino acids long. The CDR3 DNA follows: TGTGCCAGCAGTTACCCAGGGACTAGCGGGAGTTACGAGCAGTACTTC. Its translation: CASSYPGTSGSYEQYF.

The rearrangement uses TRBV27 and TRBJ2-7; 7 nucleotides align to TRBD2. Germline V lookup: CDR1 MNHEY, CDR2 SMNVEV (reference sequence). J lost 0 bases, V lost 5 bases, and 4 bases had no gene match. CDR3 length equals 14 residues. The chain's CDR3 is CASSLQRDSYEQYF. Here the CDR3 DNA reads TGTGCCAGCAGTCTCCAGCGGGACTCCTACGAGCAGTACTTC.

The chain carries TRBV7-2 and TRBJ2-7; D might be TRBD2 (6 bases). V lost 1 base and J 0 bases, leaving 10 bases between the germline ends. CDR1 and CDR2 (germline): SGHTA, FQGNSA. This CDR3 comprises 15 residues. The CDR3 spells CASSLDSGLSYEQYF. Written as DNA, the CDR3 is TGTGCCAGCAGCTTAGATAGCGGACTCTCCTACGAGCAGTACTTC.

The chain is built from TRBV6-6 and TRBJ2-7; unclear D gene. Germline V gene lookup returns CDR1 MNHNY and CDR2 SVGAGI (reference sequence). The CDR3 totals 12 residues. Trimming cost V 6 bases and J 2 bases, with 8 bases left between them. The DNA of the CDR3 is TGTGCCAGCAGCCTAACCCCCTACGAGCAGTACTTC. Protein sequence: CASSLTPYEQYF.

This clone showed up just once. The V and J genes are TRBV6-1 and TRBJ2-7; D is ambiguous. Germline assignment: CDR1 MNHNS and CDR2 SASEGT. V was pared by 2 bases and J by 7 bases, with 24 bases between. The CDR3 loop spans 17 amino acids. Written as DNA, the CDR3 is TGTGCCAGCAGTGAAACCTCTTCCCCCCAGGTTAGAGAGGAGCAGTACTTC. This encodes CASSETSSPQVREEQYF.

The chain links TRBV6-5 to TRBJ2-5; weak D call: TRBD2 (5 bases). The CDR3 is 15 residues long. Germline V gene data show CDR1 as MNHEY and CDR2 as SVGAGI. V gave up 2 bases and J gave up 1 base, with 11 bases separating them. The CDR3 DNA is TGTGCCAGCAGTTACGAGGTGGGAGTCCAAGAGACCCAGTACTTC. It codes for CASSYEVGVQETQYF.

The chain's CDR3 is CASTPGGSPYEQYF. In nucleotides, the CDR3 is TGTGCCAGCACCCCTGGCGGGAGCCCCTACGAGCAGTACTTC. The V gene is TRBV11-2, the J gene TRBJ2-7; 7 bases align to TRBD2. The germline V gene has CDR1 SGHAT and CDR2 FQNNGV. With V trimmed by 7 bases and J by 2 bases, 8 bases remained unmatched. This CDR3 spans 14 amino acids. The entire variable domain, with the rest obtained from reference TRBV11-2 and TRBJ2-7, is as follows: EAGVAQSPRYKIIEKRQSVAFWCNPISGHATLYWYQQILGQGPKLLIQFQNNGVVDDSQLPKDRFSAERLKGVDSTLKIQPAKLEDSAVYLCASTPGGSPYEQYFGPGTRLTVT.

This clone was seen only once. The J gene is TRBJ2-3, the V gene TRBV28; the match to TRBD1 covers 9 bases. The V segment lost 2 bases and the J segment 5 bases; nucleotides outside the gene matches: 8. The CDR3 loop spans 16 amino acids. In germline, CDR1 is MDHEN, CDR2 SYDVKM. The CDR3 DNA reads TGTGCCAGCAGTTTAGCGACAGGGGGGCGCCGAGATACGCAGTATTTT. Encoded protein: CASSLATGGRRDTQYF.

The chain uses TRBV2 and TRBJ2-3; maybe TRBD2 (5 bases). The CDR3 extends over 12 amino acids. With 6 bases removed from V and 5 bases from J, the gap between germline ends came to 9 bases. Germline V gene lookup returns CDR1 SNHLY and CDR2 FYNNEI. CDR3 nucleotides: TGTGCCAGCAGGGCCGGGATAGATACGCAGTATTTT. Protein sequence: CASRAGIDTQYF.

The rearrangement links TRBV6-5 to TRBJ2-5, with 9 positions matching TRBD1. The CDR3 runs to 15 residues. Per germline, CDR1 MNHEY and CDR2 SVGAGI. V was pared by 6 bases and J by 0 bases, with 5 bases of the junction left unmatched. The chain's CDR3 is CASSRQGGYQETQYF. As DNA, the CDR3 is TGTGCCAGCAGCCGACAGGGGGGGTACCAAGAGACCCAGTACTTC.

This clone is a singleton in its sample. One end of the junction does not line up with germline, which may come from a read error. This chain uses TRBV5-1 with TRBJ2-5; possibly TRBD2 for D (5 bases). Germline V lookup: CDR1 SGHRS, CDR2 YFSETQ. This CDR3 region has 15 residues. The CDR3, as DNA: TGCGCCAGCAGCTTGGGGGGTGACCGGGGAGAGGCCCAGTACTTC. The encoded protein is CASSLGGDRGEAQYF.

J is TRBJ1-4 and V is TRBV6-5; possible D gene TRBD1, 6 bases. Germline assignment: CDR1 MNHEY and CDR2 SVGAGI. The CDR3 sequence is 14 residues long. V was cut by 6 bases and J by 4 bases, with 12 bases left in between. CDR3 sequence: CASSLQGLNEKLFF. The CDR3 coding sequence is TGTGCCAGCAGCCTACAGGGCCTTAATGAAAAACTGTTTTTT.

This chain uses TRBV30 with TRBJ2-3, with 8 bases matching TRBD2. Unmatched junction bases numbered 14, after V lost 0 bases and J lost 0 bases. Germline CDR1 reads GTSNPN; CDR2 reads SVGIG (reference sequence). The CDR3 is 19 amino acids. The CDR3 coding sequence is TGTGCCTGGAGTGTATTCGGGGGGGCCCTTATTCCTAGCACAGATACGCAGTATTTT. Its translation: CAWSVFGGALIPSTDTQYF. Supplemented by reference TRBV30 and TRBJ2-3, the full variable domain reads SQTIHQWPATLVQPVGSPLSLECTVEGTSNPNLYWYRQAAGRGLQLLFYSVGIGQISSEVPQNLSASRPQDRQFILSSKKLLLSDSGFYLCAWSVFGGALIPSTDTQYFGPGTRLTVL.

The chain links TRBV2 to TRBJ2-3; 13 bases align to TRBD2. The CDR3 loop spans 17 amino acids. Germline lookup yields CDR1 SNHLY and CDR2 FYNNEI. Losses at the gene ends were 6 bases for V and 3 bases for J; bases not matched to a gene: 9. DNA of the CDR3: TGTGCCAGCAGAGACCTCGGACTAGCGGGAGCTACAGATACGCAGTATTTT. The encoded protein is CASRDLGLAGATDTQYF.

This rearrangement joins TRBV10-2 to TRBJ1-1; the match to TRBD1 covers 8 bases. This CDR3 has 19 residues. Germline trimming cut 6 bases from V and 0 bases from J; bases unmatched to any gene: 18. Germline V lookup: CDR1 WSHSY, CDR2 SAAADI. The chain's CDR3 is CASSFLPRTGSRLNTEAFF. CDR3 bases: TGCGCCAGCAGCTTCCTACCTCGGACAGGGTCCCGCTTGAACACTGAAGCTTTCTTT.

The CDR3 reads CASSGGGRRGELFF. The CDR3 DNA sequence: TGTGCCAGCAGTGGTGGGGGCCGTAGGGGGGAGCTGTTTTTT. The rearrangement uses TRBV28 and TRBJ2-2, with D perhaps matching TRBD1 (6 bases). Trimming took off 5 bases at V and 8 bases at J, with 15 bases between the two ends. Per the germline V gene, CDR1 is MDHEN and CDR2 is SYDVKM. This CDR3 comprises 14 residues.

Comments on this clone: The junction departs from the called germline gene at one end, perhaps through a read error. The gene calls are TRBV2 and TRBJ1-1; a possible D gene is TRBD1 (6 bases). CDR1 is SNHLY, CDR2 FYNNEI, per germline. CDR3 length: 14 amino acids. CDR3 bases: TGTACCAGCAGTGGACAGAGCATGAACACTGAAGCTTTCTTT. Translating gives CTSSGQSMNTEAFF.

V and J are TRBV6-1 and TRBJ2-3; D remains unclear. The V gene lost 3 bases and the J gene lost 2 bases, with 6 bases spanning the gap. The germline CDR1 and CDR2 sequences are MNHNS and SASEGT. The CDR3 is 13 amino acids. The CDR3 reads CASSDVSTDTQYF. CDR3 sequence (DNA): TGTGCCAGCAGTGACGTCTCCACAGATACGCAGTATTTT.

The chain has TRBV19 and TRBJ2-1; perhaps TRBD1 as D (6 bases). CDR1 and CDR2 from the germline V gene are LNHDA and SQIVND (reference sequence). Trimming removed 6 bases from V and 9 bases from J, with 18 bases in between. The CDR3 covers 14 residues. For the CDR3, the DNA is TGTGCCAGTAGGATACCGCAGGGGTACGGTGAGCAGTTCTTC. Its protein is CASRIPQGYGEQFF. The full variable domain, its missing parts supplied by reference TRBV19 and TRBJ2-1, is DGGITQSPKYLFRKEGQNVTLSCEQNLNHDAMYWYRQDPGQGLRLIYYSQIVNDFQKGDIAEGYSVSREKKESFPLTVTSAQKNPTAFYLCASRIPQGYGEQFFGPGTRLTVL.

Note on this clone: At one end, the junction sequence differs from germline, possibly due to a read error. V usage is TRBV7-7 and J usage is TRBJ2-3, with TRBD1 as a possible D gene (6 bases). Germline V gene sequence: CDR1 SSHAT, CDR2 FNYEAQ (reference sequence). The CDR3 runs to 14 residues. CDR3 DNA sequence: TGTGCTAGCAGTCCAGGGGCTAGCACAGATACGCAGTATTTT. Translated: CASSPGASTDTQYF.

The sample holds one count of this clone. V gene TRBV30 combines with J gene TRBJ2-1, with 8 bases matching TRBD2. Per germline, CDR1 GTSNPN and CDR2 SVGIG (reference sequence). The CDR3 has 15 amino acids. V lost 4 bases, J lost 6 bases, and 11 bases stayed unmatched. CDR3 amino acids: CAWTRSGIRGNEQFF. DNA for the CDR3: TGTGCCTGGACCCGTAGCGGGATACGGGGCAATGAGCAGTTCTTC.